This TCR beta chain was documented in a study of OX40 agonist ivuxolimab in advanced cancers. Across the whole study: Every 2 weeks, patients got intravenous ivuxolimab at one of six dose levels (0.01-10 mg/kg). Participants averaged roughly 57 years of age (range about 23 to 79) and were roughly 80% male. Study outcomes and limitations: Partial responders treated at 0.1-3.0 mg/kg exhibited clonal expansion among the lowest measured. Some nonresponders additionally presented with little normalized T-cell clonal expansion.

The V and J ends lost 5 bases and 3 bases respectively, with 7 bases between them. Germline CDR1 is KGHSH and CDR2 is LQKENI. There are 12 residues in the CDR3. Assay used: immunoSEQ multiplex PCR; TCRdb lists only in-frame clones, some missing. The sample holds more than 70,000 clones, around 90% seen once. This clone has only one observation. Its antigen is undetermined. The clonotype was recovered from an adult with an advanced solid tumor such as melanoma, head and neck, liver or kidney cancer. The chain is built from TRBV18 and TRBJ2-5, with unresolved D. Sequences were derived from CD4+ or CD8+ T cells sorted from blood, sampled in a trial of the OX40 agonist ivuxolimab. CDR3 region: CASSSGEETQYF. As DNA, the CDR3 is TGTGCCAGCTCATCTGGAGAAGAGACCCAGTACTTC.